The next 2 T cell receptor beta chains were all read from a single sample in a study of cytomegalovirus exposure and HLA in healthy donors. Researchers ran the PCR with 60 Vbeta and 13 Jbeta primers. TCRdb's copy holds only in-frame clones and misses some; the assay was immunoSEQ multiplex PCR. The top ten clones hold approximately 2% of a sample with approximately 190,000 clones, about 77% of them seen once. Sequenced input: PBMCs. The receptors derive from a woman in her 30s in good health and CMV-seropositive.

The chain carries TRBV18 and TRBJ2-5, with D maybe TRBD2 (5 bases). This CDR3 has 15 residues. Trimming left V 3 bases short and J 6 bases short, with 17 bases between. The germline CDR1 and CDR2 sequences are KGHSH and LQKENI. The chain's CDR3 is CASSPLISDTQTQYF. CDR3 sequence (DNA): TGTGCCAGCTCACCGCTTATTAGCGATACGCAGACCCAGTACTTC.

The rearrangement joins TRBV29-1 to TRBJ1-5; the D is unclear. Germline loops: CDR1 SQVTM, CDR2 ANQGSEA. Trimming cost V 5 bases and J 4 bases, with 12 bases left between them. The CDR3 extends over 13 amino acids. This CDR3 reads CSVSGGSNQPQHF. The CDR3 nucleotides are TGCAGCGTTAGTGGAGGGAGTAATCAGCCCCAGCATTTT. The entire variable domain, with the rest obtained from reference TRBV29-1 and TRBJ1-5, is as follows: SAVISQKPSRDICQRGTSLTIQCQVDSQVTMMFWYRQQPGQSLTLIATANQGSEATYESGFVIDKFPISRPNLTFSTLTVSNMSPEDSSIYLCSVSGGSNQPQHFGDGTRLSIL.